This entry concerns a single T cell receptor beta chain. Its antigen is undetermined. This entry comes from a study of CD8 T cells in Susac syndrome. Sequencing of TCR beta was undertaken in CD8+ and CD4+ T cells derived from blood. Negative isolation was applied to CD8+ and CD4+ T cells, and FACS enrichment was applied to TEMRA cells. With random hexamers, about 0.45 to 1 ug RNA was reverse transcribed. Multiplex PCR with immunoSEQ amplified the TCR beta CDR3 across 54 Vbeta and 13 Jbeta. TCRdb re-analysed the immunoSEQ multiplex PCR reads in MiXCR, keeping a single row per CDR3 protein. The table records 400,000 or so distinct CDR3 sequences, about 85% of them present only once. General study results and limits: It was acknowledged in the study that the number of individuals who were included in its TCR sequencing and HLA analysis was relatively small.

CDR3 length: 16 amino acids. Germline CDR1 is SGDLS and CDR2 is YYNGEE. V lost 0 bases to trimming and J lost 2 bases, with 13 bases between them. The V gene is TRBV9, the J gene TRBJ2-3; D possibly corresponds to TRBD1 (5 bases). This clonotype originated in a human donor with multiple sclerosis. Material for sequencing was CD8+ T cells from PBMCs. CDR3 in amino acids: CASSVGRGRYTDTQYF. The CDR3 nucleotides are TGTGCCAGCAGCGTAGGTAGGGGCCGATACACAGATACGCAGTATTTT. Full variable domain (outside the CDR3, taken from reference TRBV9 and TRBJ2-3): DSGVTQTPKHLITATGQRVTLRCSPRSGDLSVYWYQQSLDQGLQFLIQYYNGEERAKGNILERFSAQQFPDLHSELNLSSLELGDSALYFCASSVGRGRYTDTQYFGPGTRLTVL.